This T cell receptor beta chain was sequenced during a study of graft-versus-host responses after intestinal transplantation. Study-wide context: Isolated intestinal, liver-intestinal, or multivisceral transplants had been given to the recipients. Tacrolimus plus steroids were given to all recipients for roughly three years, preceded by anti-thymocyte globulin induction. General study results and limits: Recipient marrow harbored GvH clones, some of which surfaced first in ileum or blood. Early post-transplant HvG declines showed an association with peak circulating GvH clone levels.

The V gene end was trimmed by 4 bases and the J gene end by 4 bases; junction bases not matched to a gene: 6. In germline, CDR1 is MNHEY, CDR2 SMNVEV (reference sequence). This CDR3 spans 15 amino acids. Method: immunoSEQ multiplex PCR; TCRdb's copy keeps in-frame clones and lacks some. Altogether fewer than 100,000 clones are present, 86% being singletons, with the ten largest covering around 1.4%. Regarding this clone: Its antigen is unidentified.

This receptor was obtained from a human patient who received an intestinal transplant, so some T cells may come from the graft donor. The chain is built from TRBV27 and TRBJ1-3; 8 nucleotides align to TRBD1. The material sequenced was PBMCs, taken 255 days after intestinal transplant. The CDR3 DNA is TGTGCCAGCAGTTCCACAGGGGGAGGCGGAAACACCATATATTTT. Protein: CASSSTGGGGNTIYF.